This T cell receptor beta chain was found in a study of spatial heterogeneity in lung cancer. Overall study findings and caveats: Intratumoral expanded alpha and beta TCR counts were found to track tumor mutation counts.

This clonotype was seen many times. The antigen is unknown. As for time point: sample taken at primary tumor resection. Trimming removed 1 base from V and 2 bases from J, with 14 bases in between. CDR3 size: 17 residues. CDR1 SGHTA and CDR2 FQGNSA come from the germline V gene. TCRdb fed the 5' RACE reads into MiXCR, producing one record per CDR3 protein. The sample contains 6,000 or so distinct CDR3 sequences, 7.5% to 8% of which appear only once. The V call is TRBV7-2, the J call TRBJ2-2; possible D gene TRBD2, 5 bases. The sequence was collected from a female donor with early-stage non-small cell lung cancer. Here the sequenced sample was lung tumor tissue, taken at surgery. The CDR3 DNA follows: TGTGCCAGCAGCTTAGAATTCGGGCGGGTAAACACCGGGGAGCTGTTTTTT. It yields the protein CASSLEFGRVNTGELFF.